This T cell receptor (beta chain) is drawn from a study of response to subunit inactivated influenza vaccine. From the RT-PCR reads, TCRdb called clonotypes with MiXCR, one entry per CDR3 protein. The sample lists hundreds of thousands of distinct CDR3 sequences; roughly 12% were seen once. This clonotype was seen a handful of times. The antigen is unknown. Study conclusions and caveats: New T cells are recruited in small numbers by each seasonal influenza vaccination, according to the authors' suggestion.

V was pared by 0 bases and J by 5 bases, with 0 bases of the junction left unmatched. The CDR3 totals 14 residues. Germline assignment: CDR1 SGDLS and CDR2 YYNGEE. This sequence joins TRBV9 and TRBJ2-2; 8 positions agree with TRBD2. The sample in question was PBMCs from blood, obtained on the day of vaccination. This TCR derives from a man aged 50 to 59 who received an inactivated influenza vaccine. The CDR3 region has the DNA TGTGCCAGCAGCGTAGTAGCGGGAACCGGGGAGCTGTTTTTT. It yields the protein CASSVVAGTGELFF.